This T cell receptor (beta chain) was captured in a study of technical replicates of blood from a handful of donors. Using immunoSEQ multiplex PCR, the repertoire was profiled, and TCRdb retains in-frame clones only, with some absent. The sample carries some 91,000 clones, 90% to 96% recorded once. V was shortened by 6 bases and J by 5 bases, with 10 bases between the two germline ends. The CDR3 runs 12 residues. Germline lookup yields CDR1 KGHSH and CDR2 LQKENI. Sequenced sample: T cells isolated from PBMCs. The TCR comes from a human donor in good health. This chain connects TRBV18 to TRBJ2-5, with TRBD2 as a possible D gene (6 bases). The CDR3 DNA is TGTGCCAGCTCTCCGGGGGTGGAGACCCAGTACTTC. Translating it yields CASSPGVETQYF.